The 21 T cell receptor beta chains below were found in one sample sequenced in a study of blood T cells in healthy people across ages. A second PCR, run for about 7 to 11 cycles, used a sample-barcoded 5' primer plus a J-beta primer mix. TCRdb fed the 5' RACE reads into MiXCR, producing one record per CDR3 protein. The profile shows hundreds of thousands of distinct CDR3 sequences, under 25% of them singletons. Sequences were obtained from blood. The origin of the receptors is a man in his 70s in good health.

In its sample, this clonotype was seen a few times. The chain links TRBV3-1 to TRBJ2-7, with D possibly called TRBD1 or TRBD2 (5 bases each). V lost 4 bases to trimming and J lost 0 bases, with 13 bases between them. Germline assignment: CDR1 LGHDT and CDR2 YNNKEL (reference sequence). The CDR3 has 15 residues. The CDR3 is CASSLLGRGSYEQYF. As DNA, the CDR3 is TGTGCCAGCAGCCTCTTGGGACGGGGCTCCTACGAGCAGTACTTC.

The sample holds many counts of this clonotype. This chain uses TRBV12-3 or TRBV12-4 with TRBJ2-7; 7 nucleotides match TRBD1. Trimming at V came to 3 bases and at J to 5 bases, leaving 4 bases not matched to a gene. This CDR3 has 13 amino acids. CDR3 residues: CASSLVGGNEQYF. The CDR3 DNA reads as TGTGCCAGCAGTTTGGTAGGGGGCAACGAGCAGTACTTC.

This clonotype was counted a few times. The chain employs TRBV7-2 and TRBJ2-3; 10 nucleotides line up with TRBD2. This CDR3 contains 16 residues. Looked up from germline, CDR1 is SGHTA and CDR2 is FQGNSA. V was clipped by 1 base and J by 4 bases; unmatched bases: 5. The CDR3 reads CASSLVEREGPDTQYF. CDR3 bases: TGTGCCAGCAGCTTAGTGGAGCGGGAGGGCCCAGATACGCAGTATTTT. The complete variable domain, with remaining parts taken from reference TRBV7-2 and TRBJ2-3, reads GAGVSQSPSNKVTEKGKDVELRCDPISGHTALYWYRQSLGQGLEFLIYFQGNSAPDKSGLPSDRFSAERTGGSVSTLTIQRTQQEDSAVYLCASSLVEREGPDTQYFGPGTRLTVL.

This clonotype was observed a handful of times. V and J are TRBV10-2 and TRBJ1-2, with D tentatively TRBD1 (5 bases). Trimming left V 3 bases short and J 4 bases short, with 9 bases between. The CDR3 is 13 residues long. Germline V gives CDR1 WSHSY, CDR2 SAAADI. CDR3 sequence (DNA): TGCGCCAGCAGTGATCGGCAGGGCTATGGCTACACCTTC. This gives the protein CASSDRQGYGYTF.

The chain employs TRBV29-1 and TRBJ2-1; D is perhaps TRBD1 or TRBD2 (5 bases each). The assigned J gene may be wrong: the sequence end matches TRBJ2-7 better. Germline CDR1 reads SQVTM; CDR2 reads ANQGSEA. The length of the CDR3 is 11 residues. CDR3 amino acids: CSVGVSYEQYF. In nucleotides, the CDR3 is TGCAGCGTGGGGGTCTCCTACGAGCAGTACTTC.

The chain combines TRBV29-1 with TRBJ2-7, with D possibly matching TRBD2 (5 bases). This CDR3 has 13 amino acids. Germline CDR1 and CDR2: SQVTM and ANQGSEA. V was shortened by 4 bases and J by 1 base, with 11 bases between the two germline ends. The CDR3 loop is CSVGRVGSYEQYF. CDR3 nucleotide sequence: TGCAGCGTTGGGCGGGTGGGGTCCTACGAGCAGTACTTC.

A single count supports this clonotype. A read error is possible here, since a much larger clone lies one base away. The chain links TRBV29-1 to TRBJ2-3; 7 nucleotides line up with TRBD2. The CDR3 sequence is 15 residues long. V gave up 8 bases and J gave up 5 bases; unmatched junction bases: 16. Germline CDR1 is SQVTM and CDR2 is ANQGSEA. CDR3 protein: CSISSGGGGKDTQYF. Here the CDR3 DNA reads TGCAGCATCTCATCGGGCGGGGGAGGGAAAGATACGCAGTATTTT.

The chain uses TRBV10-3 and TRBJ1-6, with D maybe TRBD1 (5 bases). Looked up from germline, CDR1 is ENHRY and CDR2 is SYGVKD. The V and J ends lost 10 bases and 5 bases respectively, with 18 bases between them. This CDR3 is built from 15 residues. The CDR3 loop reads CATRMGQNDNSPLHF. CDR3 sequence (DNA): TGTGCCACCCGGATGGGGCAGAACGATAATTCACCCCTCCACTTT.

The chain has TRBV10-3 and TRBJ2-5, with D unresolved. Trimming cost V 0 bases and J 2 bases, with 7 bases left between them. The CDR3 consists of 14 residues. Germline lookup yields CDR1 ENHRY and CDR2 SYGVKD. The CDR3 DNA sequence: TGTGCCATCAGTGAGTCTAAACTACAAGAGACCCAGTACTTC. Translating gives CAISESKLQETQYF.

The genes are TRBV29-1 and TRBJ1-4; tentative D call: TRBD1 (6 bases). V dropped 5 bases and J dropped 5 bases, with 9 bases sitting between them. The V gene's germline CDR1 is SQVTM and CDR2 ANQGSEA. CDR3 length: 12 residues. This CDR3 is CSVRTGNEKLFF. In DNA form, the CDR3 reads TGCAGCGTTCGAACAGGGAATGAAAAACTGTTTTTT.

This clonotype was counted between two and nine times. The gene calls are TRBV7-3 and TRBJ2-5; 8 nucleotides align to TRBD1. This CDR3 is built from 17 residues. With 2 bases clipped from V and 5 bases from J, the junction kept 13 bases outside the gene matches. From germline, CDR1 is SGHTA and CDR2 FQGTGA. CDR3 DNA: TGTGCCAGCAGCTTACAGGGGACAGGCGGATTTCGGGAGACCCAGTACTTC. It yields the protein CASSLQGTGGFRETQYF.

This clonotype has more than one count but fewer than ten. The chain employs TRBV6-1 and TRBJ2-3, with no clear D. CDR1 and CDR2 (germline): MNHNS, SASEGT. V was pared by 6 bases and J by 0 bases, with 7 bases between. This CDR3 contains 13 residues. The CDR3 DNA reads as TGTGCCAGCAGCTCTCATAGCACAGATACGCAGTATTTT. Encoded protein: CASSSHSTDTQYF.

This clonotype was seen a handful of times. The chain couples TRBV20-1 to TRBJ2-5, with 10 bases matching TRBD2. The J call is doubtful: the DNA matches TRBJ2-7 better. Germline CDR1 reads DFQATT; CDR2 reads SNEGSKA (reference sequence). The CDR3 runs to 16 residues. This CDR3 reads CSARDLKTSGLYEQYF. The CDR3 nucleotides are TGCAGTGCTAGAGATTTGAAGACTAGCGGGCTCTACGAGCAGTACTTC.

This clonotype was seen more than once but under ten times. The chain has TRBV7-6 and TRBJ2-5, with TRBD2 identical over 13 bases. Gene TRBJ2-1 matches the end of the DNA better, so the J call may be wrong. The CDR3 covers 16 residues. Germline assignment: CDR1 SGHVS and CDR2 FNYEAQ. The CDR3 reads CASSWTSGSGGNEQFF. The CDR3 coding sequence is TGTGCCAGCAGCTGGACTAGCGGGAGTGGTGGGAATGAGCAGTTCTTC.

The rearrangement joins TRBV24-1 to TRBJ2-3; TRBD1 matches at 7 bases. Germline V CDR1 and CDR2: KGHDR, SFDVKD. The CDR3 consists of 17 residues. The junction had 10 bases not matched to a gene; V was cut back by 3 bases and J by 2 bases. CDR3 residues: CATSDAAGGLNTDTQYF. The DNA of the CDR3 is TGTGCCACCAGTGATGCGGCAGGGGGTCTGAACACAGATACGCAGTATTTT.

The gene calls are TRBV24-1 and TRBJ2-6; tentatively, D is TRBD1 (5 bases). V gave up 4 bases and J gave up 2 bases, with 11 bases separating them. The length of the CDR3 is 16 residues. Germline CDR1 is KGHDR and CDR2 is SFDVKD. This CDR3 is CATSDLDTTGANVLTF. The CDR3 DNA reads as TGTGCCACCAGTGACCTGGACACTACTGGGGCCAACGTCCTGACTTTC.

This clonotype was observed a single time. The CDR3 sequence: CASSQDPGGRQFF. The DNA for the CDR3 is TGTGCCAGCAGCCAGGACCCTGGGGGACGGCAGTTCTTC. The chain couples TRBV3-1 to TRBJ2-1; D is tentatively TRBD1 or TRBD2 (5 bases each). Trimming took off 3 bases at V and 12 bases at J, with 15 bases between the two ends. CDR3 size: 13 residues. CDR1 and CDR2 from the germline V gene are LGHDT and YNNKEL (reference sequence).

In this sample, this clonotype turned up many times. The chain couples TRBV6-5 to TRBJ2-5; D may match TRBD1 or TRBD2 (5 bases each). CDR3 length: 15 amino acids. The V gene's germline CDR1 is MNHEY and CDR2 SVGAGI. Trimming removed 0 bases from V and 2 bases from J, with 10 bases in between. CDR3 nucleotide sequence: TGTGCCAGCAGTTACTCGATTGGGGGACAAGAGACCCAGTACTTC. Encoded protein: CASSYSIGGQETQYF.

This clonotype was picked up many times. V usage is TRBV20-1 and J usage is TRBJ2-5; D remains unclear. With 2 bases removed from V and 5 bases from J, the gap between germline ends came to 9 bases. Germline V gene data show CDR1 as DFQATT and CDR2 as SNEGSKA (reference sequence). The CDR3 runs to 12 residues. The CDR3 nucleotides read TGCAGTGCTAGACGGGCCCAGGAGACCCAGTACTTC. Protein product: CSARRAQETQYF.

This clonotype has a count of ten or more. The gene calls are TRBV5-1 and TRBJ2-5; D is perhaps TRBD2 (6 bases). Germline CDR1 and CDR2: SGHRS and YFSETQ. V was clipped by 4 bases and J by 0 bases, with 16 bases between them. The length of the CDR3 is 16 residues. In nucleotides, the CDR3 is TGCGCCAGCAGCCCAGGAACAGGAGGGTACCAAGAGACCCAGTACTTC. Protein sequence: CASSPGTGGYQETQYF.

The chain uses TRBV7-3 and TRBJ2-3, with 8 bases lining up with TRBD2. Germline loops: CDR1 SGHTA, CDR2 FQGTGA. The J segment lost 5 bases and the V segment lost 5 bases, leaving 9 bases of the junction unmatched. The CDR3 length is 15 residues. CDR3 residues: CASSPIGLAGDTQYF. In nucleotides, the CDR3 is TGTGCCAGCAGCCCAATAGGACTAGCTGGAGATACGCAGTATTTT.